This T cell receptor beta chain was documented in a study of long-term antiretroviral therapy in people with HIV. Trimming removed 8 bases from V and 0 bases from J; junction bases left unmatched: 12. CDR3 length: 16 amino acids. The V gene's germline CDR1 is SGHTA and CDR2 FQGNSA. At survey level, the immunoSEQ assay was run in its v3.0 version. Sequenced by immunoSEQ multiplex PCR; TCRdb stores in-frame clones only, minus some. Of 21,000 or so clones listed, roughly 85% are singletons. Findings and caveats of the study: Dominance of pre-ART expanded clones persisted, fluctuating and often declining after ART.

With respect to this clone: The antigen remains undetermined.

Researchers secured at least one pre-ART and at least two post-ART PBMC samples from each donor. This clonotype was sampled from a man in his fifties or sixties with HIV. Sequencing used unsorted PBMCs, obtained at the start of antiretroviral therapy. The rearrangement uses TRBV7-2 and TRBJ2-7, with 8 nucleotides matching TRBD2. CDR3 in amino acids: CASSATGGRSSYEQYF. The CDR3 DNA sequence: TGTGCCAGCTCTGCAACGGGCGGGAGGAGCTCCTACGAGCAGTACTTC.